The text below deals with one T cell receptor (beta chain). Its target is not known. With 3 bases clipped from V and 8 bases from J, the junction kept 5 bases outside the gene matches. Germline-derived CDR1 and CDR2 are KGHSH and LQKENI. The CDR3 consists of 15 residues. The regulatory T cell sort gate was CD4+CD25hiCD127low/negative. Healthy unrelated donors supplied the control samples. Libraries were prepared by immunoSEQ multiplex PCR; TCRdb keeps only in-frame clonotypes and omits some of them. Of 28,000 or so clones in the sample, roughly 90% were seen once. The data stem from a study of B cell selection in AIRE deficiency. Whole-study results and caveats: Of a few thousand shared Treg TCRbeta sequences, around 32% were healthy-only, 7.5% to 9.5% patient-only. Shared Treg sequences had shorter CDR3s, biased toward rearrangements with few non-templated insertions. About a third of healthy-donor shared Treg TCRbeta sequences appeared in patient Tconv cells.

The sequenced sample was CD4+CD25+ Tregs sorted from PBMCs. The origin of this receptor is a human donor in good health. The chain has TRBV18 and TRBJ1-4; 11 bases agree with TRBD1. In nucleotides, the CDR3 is TGTGCCAGCTCACCCGGGACAGGGGGACGAGAAAAACTGTTTTTT. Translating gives CASSPGTGGREKLFF.